This T cell receptor (beta chain) was observed in a study of cytomegalovirus exposure and HLA in healthy donors. Regarding the study as a whole: A later examination showed that TCR association rates differed by HLA locus, with DRB1 most and HLA-C fewest.

Comment on this clone: What it recognizes is unknown.

The PCR made use of 60 Vbeta and 13 Jbeta primers. Sequencing was performed with immunoSEQ multiplex PCR; in TCRdb, only in-frame clones are kept and a portion is missing. This sample has some 220,000 clones, with more than 75% found just once. V lost 0 bases, J lost 7 bases, and 10 bases lay in between. Germline V lookup: CDR1 SGHRS, CDR2 YFSETQ. The CDR3 covers 13 residues. The sample taken for sequencing was PBMCs. The source of this sequence is a girl aged 2-10 years in good health and CMV-seronegative. The rearrangement uses TRBV5-1 and TRBJ1-2, with D perhaps matching TRBD1 (5 bases). In nucleotides, the CDR3 is TGCGCCAGCAGCTTGGCGGGGGGTCCTGGCTACACCTTC. The encoded protein is CASSLAGGPGYTF.